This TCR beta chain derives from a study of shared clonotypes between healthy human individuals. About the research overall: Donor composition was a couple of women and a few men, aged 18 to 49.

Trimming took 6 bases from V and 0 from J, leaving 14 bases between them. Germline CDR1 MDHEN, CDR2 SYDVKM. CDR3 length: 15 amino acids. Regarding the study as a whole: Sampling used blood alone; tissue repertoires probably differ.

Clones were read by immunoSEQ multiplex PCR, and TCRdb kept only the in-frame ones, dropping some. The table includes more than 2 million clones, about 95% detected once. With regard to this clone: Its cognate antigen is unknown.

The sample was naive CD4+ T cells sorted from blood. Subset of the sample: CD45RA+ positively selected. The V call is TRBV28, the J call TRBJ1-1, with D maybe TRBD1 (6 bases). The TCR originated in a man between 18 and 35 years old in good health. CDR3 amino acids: CASRHDRSLNTEAFF. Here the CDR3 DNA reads TGTGCCAGCAGGCACGACAGGTCTTTGAACACTGAAGCTTTCTTT.